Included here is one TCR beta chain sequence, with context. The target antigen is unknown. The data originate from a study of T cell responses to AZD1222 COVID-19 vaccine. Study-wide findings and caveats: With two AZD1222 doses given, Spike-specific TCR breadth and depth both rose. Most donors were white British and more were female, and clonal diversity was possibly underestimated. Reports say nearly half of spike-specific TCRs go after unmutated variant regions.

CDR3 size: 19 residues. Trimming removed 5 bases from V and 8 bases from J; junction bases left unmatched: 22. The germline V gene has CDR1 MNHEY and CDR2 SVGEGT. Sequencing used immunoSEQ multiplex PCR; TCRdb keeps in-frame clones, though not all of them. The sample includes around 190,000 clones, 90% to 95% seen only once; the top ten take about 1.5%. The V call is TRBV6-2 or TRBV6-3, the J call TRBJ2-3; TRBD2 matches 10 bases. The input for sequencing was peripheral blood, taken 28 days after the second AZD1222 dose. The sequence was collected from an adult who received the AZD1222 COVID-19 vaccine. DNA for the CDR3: TGTGCCAGCAGTCACCAACCCCTCATCGGCAGCGGGAGGGCGGGTACGCAGTATTTT. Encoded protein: CASSHQPLIGSGRAGTQYF.